Below are 10 T cell receptor beta chains sequenced from a single sample in a study of graft-versus-host responses after intestinal transplantation. No antigen has been identified for these receptors. Data came from immunoSEQ multiplex PCR; TCRdb stores just in-frame clones and leaves some out. This sample has more than 75,000 clones, with 91% found just once. The sequencing used unstimulated CD4+ T cells sorted from spleen or lymph node cells, collected before transplant. Source of these receptors: a human donor who was the organ donor for an intestinal transplant.

V gene TRBV10-3 combines with J gene TRBJ2-6; 8 bases map to TRBD2. The V and J ends lost 6 bases and 2 bases, in that order; junction bases with no gene match: 6. The germline V gene has CDR1 ENHRY and CDR2 SYGVKD. This CDR3 comprises 16 residues. The CDR3 here is CAIRPGGTTGANVLTF. The CDR3, as DNA: TGTGCCATCAGACCGGGGGGGACTACTGGGGCCAACGTCCTGACTTTC.

The chain has TRBV6-5 and TRBJ2-5; D is possibly TRBD2 (5 bases). V lost 2 bases to trimming and J lost 2 bases, with 6 bases between them. Germline loops: CDR1 MNHEY, CDR2 SVGAGI. The CDR3 sequence is 13 residues long. The CDR3 region is CASSYTRQETQYF. For the CDR3, the DNA is TGTGCCAGCAGTTACACTAGGCAAGAGACCCAGTACTTC.

The chain links TRBV11-2 to TRBJ2-3; TRBD2 matches 13 bases. The CDR3 is 17 residues long. Trimming cost V 6 bases and J 2 bases; bases outside gene matches: 8. Germline CDR1 and CDR2: SGHAT and FQNNGV. The CDR3 DNA is TGTGCCAGCAGTTTTACGGGACTAGCGGGGCCCACAGATACGCAGTATTTT. Amino acid sequence: CASSFTGLAGPTDTQYF.

The V gene is TRBV5-6, the J gene TRBJ2-3; 12 positions match TRBD2. V was pared by 6 bases and J by 0 bases, with 5 bases of the junction left unmatched. Germline CDR1 and CDR2: SGHDT and YYEEEE. The CDR3 sequence is 16 residues long. The chain's CDR3 is CASIRLAGVSTDTQYF. CDR3 coding DNA: TGTGCCAGCATCAGACTAGCGGGAGTTAGCACAGATACGCAGTATTTT. The variable domain in full, with the rest retrieved from reference TRBV5-6 and TRBJ2-3, is DAGVTQSPTHLIKTRGQQVTLRCSPKSGHDTVSWYQQALGQGPQFIFQYYEEEERQRGNFPDRFSGHQFPNYSSELNVNALLLGDSALYLCASIRLAGVSTDTQYFGPGTRLTVL.

The chain has TRBV19 and TRBJ1-6, with 11 bases that match TRBD1. The CDR3 contains 15 residues. With V trimmed by 6 bases and J by 9 bases, 7 bases remained unmatched. The germline gives CDR1 LNHDA, CDR2 SQIVND (reference sequence). CDR3 amino acids: CASSLGTGGGSPLHF. The CDR3 region has the DNA TGTGCCAGTAGCCTCGGGACAGGGGGAGGTTCACCCCTCCACTTT.

The chain uses TRBV10-1 and TRBJ2-3; weak D call: TRBD1 (6 bases). The CDR3 consists of 11 residues. The germline V gene has CDR1 WNHNN and CDR2 SYGVQD (reference sequence). V was cut by 5 bases and J by 6 bases, with 6 bases left in between. The CDR3 nucleotides read TGCGCCAGCAGTACAGGGGATACGCAGTATTTT. Encoded protein: CASSTGDTQYF.

V and J are TRBV10-3 and TRBJ1-1, with 7 bases matching TRBD1. The germline CDR1 and CDR2 sequences are ENHRY and SYGVKD. The length of the CDR3 is 15 residues. Trimming at V came to 6 bases and at J to 0 bases, leaving 7 bases not matched to a gene. CDR3 in amino acids: CAISRTGPLNTEAFF. The CDR3 DNA follows: TGTGCCATCAGCCGGACAGGCCCTTTGAACACTGAAGCTTTCTTT.

The chain recombines TRBV19 with TRBJ1-2; 7 bases line up with TRBD1. Germline V gene lookup returns CDR1 LNHDA and CDR2 SQIVND (reference sequence). V shed 8 bases, J shed 5 bases, and the junction held 5 bases outside the gene matches. This CDR3 contains 12 residues. The DNA for the CDR3 is TGTGCCAGTTGGCAGGGGGGATATGGCTACACCTTC. Translating gives CASWQGGYGYTF. Combining the CDR3 with reference TRBV19 and TRBJ1-2 gives the whole variable domain DGGITQSPKYLFRKEGQNVTLSCEQNLNHDAMYWYRQDPGQGLRLIYYSQIVNDFQKGDIAEGYSVSREKKESFPLTVTSAQKNPTAFYLCASWQGGYGYTFGSGTRLTVV.

The V call is TRBV28, the J call TRBJ2-1, with D possibly TRBD2 on 5 matching bases. The V gene's germline CDR1 is MDHEN and CDR2 SYDVKM. Trimming took 1 base from V and 2 from J, leaving 9 bases between them. The CDR3 contains 15 residues. The CDR3 loop is CASSLSAAAYNEQFF. CDR3 DNA: TGTGCCAGCAGTTTATCAGCGGCTGCCTACAATGAGCAGTTCTTC.

The V and J genes are TRBV2 and TRBJ2-7; D is perhaps TRBD2 (6 bases). Germline CDR1 and CDR2: SNHLY and FYNNEI. The CDR3 loop spans 13 amino acids. Trimming shortened V by 9 bases and J by 1 base, and 13 bases separated the two germline ends. The CDR3 region is CARGGSGSYEQYF. The DNA for the CDR3 is TGTGCCAGGGGGGGTAGTGGTTCCTACGAGCAGTACTTC.